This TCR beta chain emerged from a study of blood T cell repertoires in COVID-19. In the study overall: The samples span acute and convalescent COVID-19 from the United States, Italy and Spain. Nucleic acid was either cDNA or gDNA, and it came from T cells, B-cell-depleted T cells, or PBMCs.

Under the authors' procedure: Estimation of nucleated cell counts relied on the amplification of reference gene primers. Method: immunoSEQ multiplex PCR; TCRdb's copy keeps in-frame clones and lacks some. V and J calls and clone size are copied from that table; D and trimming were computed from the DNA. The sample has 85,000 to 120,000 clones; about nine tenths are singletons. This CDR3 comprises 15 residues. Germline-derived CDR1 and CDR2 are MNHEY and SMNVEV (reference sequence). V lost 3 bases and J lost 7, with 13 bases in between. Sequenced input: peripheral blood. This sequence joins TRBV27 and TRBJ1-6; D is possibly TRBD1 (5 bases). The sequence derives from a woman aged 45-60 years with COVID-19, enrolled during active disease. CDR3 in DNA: TGTGCCAGCAGTTTCGCCCAGGGAGGAAATTCACCCCTCCACTTT. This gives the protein CASSFAQGGNSPLHF.